This T cell receptor beta chain was captured by sequencing in a study of cytomegalovirus exposure and HLA in healthy donors. CDR1 and CDR2 (germline): MGHDK, SYGVNS. This CDR3 contains 16 residues. Trimming took off 1 base at V and 3 bases at J, with 14 bases between the two ends. The PCR made use of 60 Vbeta and 13 Jbeta primers. The assay was immunoSEQ multiplex PCR, and TCRdb's table has in-frame clones only and misses some. The data show roughly 160,000 clones, with around 68% seen just once and 1.5% held by the top ten. About this clone itself: The antigen is not known.

Points from the study as a whole: Some segments of the V type, notably TRBV6-2 and TRBV6-3, were excluded as indistinguishable.

This sequence originates from a girl between 10 and 17 years old in good health and CMV-seronegative. The sample consisted of PBMCs. The chain links TRBV25-1 to TRBJ2-3; D is perhaps TRBD1 (5 bases). Written as DNA, the CDR3 is TGTGCCAGCAGTGAATCAGGCAGGGTAATGACAGATACGCAGTATTTT. Its translation: CASSESGRVMTDTQYF.